Listed below are T cell receptor beta chains from one sample, sequenced in a study of shared clonotypes between healthy human individuals. Sequencing was performed with immunoSEQ multiplex PCR; in TCRdb, only in-frame clones are kept and a portion is missing. The data hold approximately 620,000 clones, with roughly 97% observed a single time. The sequenced material came from naive CD4+ T cells sorted from blood. These TCRs come from a woman aged 25-40 years in good health. Both conserved end residues are part of each CDR3. The D gene is left open where the match is weak. Clone size is given for some rows only: seen once, a few or many times, or a class if the clone is expanded.

d_call: NA; j_call: TRBJ2-5; clone_size: NA; v_call: TRBV6-5; cdr3_nt: TGTGCCAGCAGATCGCTATCACAAGAGACCCAGTACTTC; cdr3_aa: CASRSLSQETQYF
d_call: TRBD1; j_call: TRBJ2-7; clone_size: NA; v_call: TRBV28; cdr3_nt: TGTGCCAGCAGACACGGGACAGGGGTCCCCTACGAGCAGTACTTC; cdr3_aa: CASRHGTGVPYEQYF
d_call: NA; j_call: TRBJ2-7; clone_size: NA; v_call: TRBV28; cdr3_nt: TGTGCCAGCAAAGGTGGGGGCGAGCAGTACTTC; cdr3_aa: CASKGGGEQYF
d_call: NA; j_call: TRBJ1-2; clone_size: NA; v_call: TRBV19; cdr3_nt: TGTGCCAGTACCCCAGGGAGGGGGTTCGGCTACACCTTC; cdr3_aa: CASTPGRGFGYTF
d_call: NA; j_call: TRBJ2-7; clone_size: NA; v_call: TRBV2; cdr3_nt: TGTGCCAACCGGGACCCAAACTACGAGCAGTACTTC; cdr3_aa: CANRDPNYEQYF
d_call: TRBD1; j_call: TRBJ2-7; clone_size: NA; v_call: TRBV10-3; cdr3_nt: TGTGCCATCAGCGGACAGGTTCCCTCCTACGAGCAGTACTTC; cdr3_aa: CAISGQVPSYEQYF
d_call: NA; j_call: TRBJ1-2; clone_size: NA; v_call: TRBV6-1; cdr3_nt: TGTGCCAGCAGTGAAGCGCCGGGCTACACCTTC; cdr3_aa: CASSEAPGYTF
d_call: TRBD2; j_call: TRBJ2-7; clone_size: NA; v_call: TRBV30; cdr3_nt: TGTGCCTGGAGGGCGTCAGGGGCTAGCGGGAAGTCCTACGAGCAGTACTTC; cdr3_aa: CAWRASGASGKSYEQYF
d_call: TRBD2; j_call: TRBJ2-2; clone_size: NA; v_call: TRBV25-1; cdr3_nt: TGTGCCAGCAGTTACAGCGGGAGGGTCACCGGGGAGCTGTTTTTT; cdr3_aa: CASSYSGRVTGELFF
d_call: NA; j_call: TRBJ1-1; clone_size: NA; v_call: TRBV28; cdr3_nt: TGTGCCAGCAGTGCGAGGAGCACTGAAGCTTTCTTT; cdr3_aa: CASSARSTEAFF
d_call: NA; j_call: TRBJ1-1; clone_size: NA; v_call: TRBV19; cdr3_nt: TGTGCCAGTAGTATAAGGCAGTACACTGAAGCTTTCTTT; cdr3_aa: CASSIRQYTEAFF
d_call: TRBD1; j_call: TRBJ1-5; clone_size: NA; v_call: TRBV28; cdr3_nt: TGTGCCAGCAGTCTCTCCGGGACAGGGCGCCAGCCCCAGCATTTT; cdr3_aa: CASSLSGTGRQPQHF
d_call: TRBD2; j_call: TRBJ2-7; clone_size: NA; v_call: TRBV6-1; cdr3_nt: TGTGCCACCCTAGCGGGAGGACACTCCTACGAGCAGTACTTC; cdr3_aa: CATLAGGHSYEQYF
d_call: TRBD2; j_call: TRBJ2-3; clone_size: once; v_call: TRBV5-1; cdr3_nt: TGCGCCAGCAGCTTGAGCCTAGCGGGAGGGCGTAATACGCAGTATTTT; cdr3_aa: CASSLSLAGGRNTQYF
d_call: TRBD2; j_call: TRBJ2-7; clone_size: NA; v_call: TRBV28; cdr3_nt: TGTGCCAGCAGTTCCCCGGGACTAGCTTCCATTGAGCAGTACTTC; cdr3_aa: CASSSPGLASIEQYF
d_call: NA; j_call: TRBJ1-3; clone_size: NA; v_call: TRBV4-1; cdr3_nt: TGCGCCAGCAGCCAAGGCCAGGTTCTCTCTGGAAACACCATATATTTT; cdr3_aa: CASSQGQVLSGNTIYF
d_call: TRBD1; j_call: TRBJ1-3; clone_size: NA; v_call: TRBV28; cdr3_nt: TGTGCCAGCAGGGGGACAGGGTATGGAAACACCATATATTTT; cdr3_aa: CASRGTGYGNTIYF
d_call: NA; j_call: TRBJ1-2; clone_size: NA; v_call: TRBV29-1; cdr3_nt: TGCAGCGTGACATCGGTTCCTCCTCGAGGTTCTGGCTACACCTTC; cdr3_aa: CSVTSVPPRGSGYTF
d_call: TRBD2; j_call: TRBJ2-7; clone_size: NA; v_call: TRBV25-1; cdr3_nt: TGTGCCAGCAGTGCGGGACTAGCGGGCTACGAGCAGTACTTC; cdr3_aa: CASSAGLAGYEQYF
d_call: TRBD2; j_call: TRBJ2-5; clone_size: NA; v_call: TRBV30; cdr3_nt: TGTGCCTGGAGAGAGACTAGCGGGAGGGCCCAAGAGACCCAGTACTTC; cdr3_aa: CAWRETSGRAQETQYF
d_call: TRBD2; j_call: TRBJ2-1; clone_size: NA; v_call: TRBV4-1; cdr3_nt: TGCGCCAGCAGCCCAACTAGCGGGGTCGCTTTATTGGGTGAGCAGTTCTTC; cdr3_aa: CASSPTSGVALLGEQFF
d_call: NA; j_call: TRBJ2-5; clone_size: NA; v_call: TRBV5-1; cdr3_nt: TGCGCCAGCAGCTCCCGGGACGGAGAGGGGACCCAGTACTTC; cdr3_aa: CASSSRDGEGTQYF
d_call: NA; j_call: TRBJ2-3; clone_size: once; v_call: TRBV11-2; cdr3_nt: TGTGCCAGCAGCCCAAACCTCCCAGATACGCAGTATTTT; cdr3_aa: CASSPNLPDTQYF
d_call: TRBD1; j_call: TRBJ2-3; clone_size: NA; v_call: TRBV5-8; cdr3_nt: TGTGCCAGCAGCCCGGGACAGGGGGTGAGAGATACGCAGTATTTT; cdr3_aa: CASSPGQGVRDTQYF
d_call: TRBD1; j_call: TRBJ2-7; clone_size: NA; v_call: TRBV10-2; cdr3_nt: TGCGCCAGCAGCGGACAGGCCTCCTACGAGCAGTACTTC; cdr3_aa: CASSGQASYEQYF